The sequence of this T cell receptor beta chain was determined in a study of blood T cell repertoires in COVID-19. In the original analysis: It was from reference gene primer amplification that nucleated cell counts were estimated. The table came from immunoSEQ multiplex PCR; TCRdb's copy has only in-frame clones and leaves some out. V and J calls and clone size are those listed in that table; D and trimming were worked out from the DNA. The sample lists fewer than 650,000 clones; 85% to 90% were seen once. V was shortened by 8 bases and J by 3 bases, with 22 bases between the two germline ends. The CDR3 totals 16 residues. Per germline, CDR1 KGHDR and CDR2 SFDVKD.

This TCR was recovered from a woman aged 50 to 65 with COVID-19, enrolled during active disease. Sequences were obtained from peripheral blood. The chain links TRBV24-1 to TRBJ2-7; TRBD2 is a possible D gene (7 bases). CDR3 sequence (DNA): TGTGCCACCAATCCCCCTCTGGGGGGGCTAGGCTACGAGCAGTACTTC. As protein: CATNPPLGGLGYEQYF.